The 26 T cell receptor beta chains below all came from one sample that was sequenced in a study of metastatic and nonmetastatic thyroid tumors. TCRdb re-analyzed the PCR reads using MiXCR. This sample carries 25,000 to 30,000 clones, 3.7% of them seen once, and the ten largest clones take about 3.3%. Before thyroid surgery, none of the patients had received any treatment. The sample consisted of blood. The receptor source for this set is a male donor with papillary thyroid cancer or a benign thyroid nodule (not recorded which). Some clones in this sample may be carry-over from other donors' samples.

This clone was seen only a few times. One junction end does not reproduce the germline sequence, and a read error may be involved. The CDR3 protein is CASSFAGYVNTIYF. DNA for the CDR3: TGTGCCAGCAGCTTTGCGGGATATGTAAACACCATATATTTT. The V and J genes are TRBV5-1 and TRBJ1-3; no reliable D call. Germline CDR1 SGHRS, CDR2 YFSETQ. This CDR3 is built from 14 residues. Variable domain in full (rest from reference TRBV5-1 and TRBJ1-3): KAGVTQTPRYLIKTRGQQVTLSCSPISGHRSVSWYQQTPGQGLQFLFEYFSETQRNKGNFPGRFSGRQFSNSRSEMNVSTLELGDSALYLCASSFAGYVNTIYFGEGSWLTVV.

This clone appeared many times. This chain connects TRBV30 to TRBJ1-4; TRBD1 matches at 11 bases. Germline V gene sequence: CDR1 GTSNPN, CDR2 SVGIG (reference sequence). V trimming: 3 bases; J trimming: 3 bases; junction bases outside the gene matches: 12. The CDR3 spans 18 residues. The CDR3 protein is CAWRRDRGWHPPNEKLFF. The DNA of the CDR3 is TGTGCCTGGAGAAGGGACAGGGGGTGGCATCCCCCTAATGAAAAACTGTTTTTT.

This clone was observed at least ten times. The chain recombines TRBV7-2 with TRBJ1-4; weak D call: TRBD1 (5 bases). Germline V CDR1 and CDR2: SGHTA, FQGNSA. The V end lost 5 bases, the J end lost 6 bases, and 10 bases lay between the germline ends. The CDR3 loop spans 13 amino acids. The CDR3 DNA reads TGTGCCAGCAGCCCAGGGACGTATGAAAAACTGTTTTTT. This gives the protein CASSPGTYEKLFF.

This clone was detected a few times. The chain links TRBV6-2 or TRBV6-3 to TRBJ1-1; perhaps TRBD1 as D (5 bases). Germline V CDR1 and CDR2: MNHEY, SVGEGT. The CDR3 is 15 residues long. With 0 bases removed from V and 4 bases from J, the gap between germline ends came to 12 bases. In nucleotides, the CDR3 is TGTGCCAGCAGTTACTCGACGGCAGGGTTCACTGAAGCTTTCTTT. It specifies CASSYSTAGFTEAFF.

In this sample, this clone turned up a few times. V and J are TRBV7-2 and TRBJ2-7; 9 nucleotides agree with TRBD2. Germline V gene data show CDR1 as SGHTA and CDR2 as FQGNSA. The CDR3 runs to 15 residues. V shed 5 bases, J shed 2 bases, and the junction held 7 bases outside the gene matches. The CDR3 nucleotides are TGTGCCAGCAGCCGTGGAGCGGGGGGTACCTACGAGCAGTACTTC. Translating gives CASSRGAGGTYEQYF.

This clone has a handful of counts. V and J are TRBV4-2 and TRBJ2-5; TRBD2 agrees at 8 bases. This CDR3 is built from 15 residues. The V gene's germline CDR1 is LGHNA and CDR2 YNFKEQ. Losses at the gene ends were 3 bases for V and 1 base for J; bases not matched to a gene: 4. CDR3 residues: CASSQNREGQETQYF. The CDR3 DNA is TGTGCCAGCAGCCAGAACCGGGAGGGCCAAGAGACCCAGTACTTC.

The table lists this clone with a few counts. This chain joins TRBV2 and TRBJ2-3; D not resolved. CDR3 size: 13 residues. Germline V CDR1 and CDR2: SNHLY, FYNNEI. The ends were cut back, 1 base at V and 2 bases at J, with 4 bases in the middle. CDR3 DNA: TGTGCCAGCAGTGAAGACTACACAGATACGCAGTATTTT. It yields the protein CASSEDYTDTQYF.

This clone has only a few counts. The chain combines TRBV5-1 with TRBJ2-3; TRBD1 aligns across 7 bases. Germline-derived CDR1 and CDR2 are SGHRS and YFSETQ. The V and J ends lost 4 bases and 0 bases, in that order; junction bases with no gene match: 2. The CDR3 is 14 amino acids. CDR3 protein: CASSPGQSTDTQYF. The CDR3 DNA follows: TGCGCCAGCAGCCCGGGACAGAGCACAGATACGCAGTATTTT.

This clone occurred a few times. The rearrangement links TRBV5-1 to TRBJ2-6; D unclear. The CDR3 loop spans 15 amino acids. Trimming took off 4 bases at V and 2 bases at J, with 10 bases between the two ends. Germline-derived CDR1 and CDR2 are SGHRS and YFSETQ. The CDR3 here is CASSRDGAGANVLTF. The CDR3, as DNA: TGCGCCAGCAGCCGTGATGGCGCTGGGGCCAACGTCCTGACTTTC.

V is TRBV5-1 and J is TRBJ2-5, with D possibly TRBD1 on 6 matching bases. Germline V CDR1 and CDR2: SGHRS, YFSETQ. Trimming removed 1 base from V and 2 bases from J, with 18 bases in between. This CDR3 comprises 17 residues. The CDR3 here is CASSLTGPPHKQETQYF. The CDR3, as DNA: TGCGCCAGCAGCTTGACAGGGCCACCCCACAAACAAGAGACCCAGTACTTC.

The chain combines TRBV12-3 or TRBV12-4 with TRBJ2-3; 7 bases are a match to TRBD1. This CDR3 is 13 amino acids long. Trimming cost V 6 bases and J 6 bases; bases outside gene matches: 6. CDR3 coding DNA: TGTGCCAGCAGGTTGACAGGGTCGGATACGCAGTATTTT. It codes for CASRLTGSDTQYF.

The genes are TRBV11-2 and TRBJ2-7; 7 nucleotides match TRBD2. Trimming at V came to 0 bases and at J to 12 bases, leaving 5 bases not matched to a gene. Germline-derived CDR1 and CDR2 are SGHAT and FQNNGV. CDR3 length equals 12 residues. The CDR3 DNA is TGTGCCAGCAGCTTAGATCAAGCGGGGATGTACTTC. Its translation is CASSLDQAGMYF. Together with reference TRBV11-2 and TRBJ2-7, the CDR3 gives the full variable domain: EAGVAQSPRYKIIEKRQSVAFWCNPISGHATLYWYQQILGQGPKLLIQFQNNGVVDDSQLPKDRFSAERLKGVDSTLKIQPAKLEDSAVYLCASSLDQAGMYFGPGTRLTVT.

This clone was counted at least ten times. The chain employs TRBV29-1 and TRBJ2-1; tentative D call: TRBD2 (8 bases). Germline V gives CDR1 SQVTM, CDR2 ANQGSEA. The germline V and J ends were trimmed by 6 bases and 4 bases, with 19 bases remaining between them. The CDR3 covers 15 residues. The CDR3 here is CSVGGELAEYNEQFF. CDR3 bases: TGCAGCGTAGGGGGCGAACTAGCGGAGTACAATGAGCAGTTCTTC.

The chain links TRBV6-2 or TRBV6-3 to TRBJ1-2; the D gene is possibly TRBD1 (5 bases). Trimming took off 8 bases at V and 7 bases at J, with 11 bases between the two ends. The CDR3 loop spans 11 amino acids. In germline, CDR1 is MNHEY, CDR2 SVGEGT. CDR3 sequence: CASAGGCGYTF. The CDR3 nucleotides read TGTGCCAGCGCGGGGGGGTGTGGCTACACCTTC.

CDR3 in DNA: TGTGCCTGGAGTCGGACAGGGGCGAGCAATCAGCCCCAGCATTTT. The encoded protein is CAWSRTGASNQPQHF. The V and J genes are TRBV30 and TRBJ1-5, with 9 bases matching TRBD1. CDR1 and CDR2 from the germline V gene are GTSNPN and SVGIG (reference sequence). Losses at the gene ends were 2 bases for V and 1 base for J; bases not matched to a gene: 3. The CDR3 spans 15 residues.

This clone has ten or more counts. The chain recombines TRBV12-3 or TRBV12-4 with TRBJ1-4; no clear D gene. This CDR3 has 14 amino acids. V was trimmed by 5 bases and J by 0 bases, leaving 7 bases between them. CDR3 coding DNA: TGTGCCAGCAGTAACAAAGCAACTAATGAAAAACTGTTTTTT. It yields the protein CASSNKATNEKLFF.

This chain joins TRBV6-2 or TRBV6-3 and TRBJ2-2; D unresolved. The V and J ends lost 8 bases and 5 bases respectively, with 27 bases between them. The germline V gene has CDR1 MNHEY and CDR2 SVGEGT. The CDR3 sequence is 18 residues long. The CDR3 region has the DNA TGTGCCAGCCGGGCTCCGACCCTTTTAGATGAACGGACCGGGGAGCTGTTTTTT. Translated: CASRAPTLLDERTGELFF.

A few counts support this clone. Other DNA sequences in this specimen translate into the identical CDR3. V gene TRBV6-1 combines with J gene TRBJ2-7, with D maybe TRBD1 (6 bases). The V and J ends lost 8 bases and 6 bases respectively, with 20 bases between them. The CDR3 has 14 amino acids. The germline V gene encodes CDR1 MNHNS and CDR2 SASEGT. CDR3 coding DNA: TGTGCCAGCGTCCTGACAGGTGAACGGGGCGAGCAGTACTTC. It codes for CASVLTGERGEQYF.

This clone was detected a few times. This chain links TRBV20-1 with TRBJ2-7; D uncertain. Trimming took off 6 bases at V and 5 bases at J, with 23 bases between the two ends. The germline V gene encodes CDR1 DFQATT and CDR2 SNEGSKA (reference sequence). CDR3 length equals 15 residues. CDR3: CSAEGGASWLDEQYF. In nucleotides, the CDR3 is TGCAGTGCCGAAGGTGGCGCAAGCTGGCTGGACGAGCAGTACTTC.

This sequence joins TRBV12-3 or TRBV12-4 and TRBJ2-1; no clear D. This CDR3 is 14 amino acids long. The V gene lost 4 bases and the J gene lost 8 bases, with 15 bases spanning the gap. The CDR3 reads CASSYAPYRDEQFF. The CDR3 bases are TGTGCCAGCAGTTACGCCCCCTATAGGGATGAGCAGTTCTTC.

The chain recombines TRBV6-2 or TRBV6-3 with TRBJ1-2, with 9 bases aligning to TRBD1. The CDR3 contains 12 residues. V dropped 6 bases and J dropped 8; count of bases not matched to a gene: 4. CDR1 is MNHEY, CDR2 SVGEGT, per germline. The CDR3 DNA reads as TGTGCCAGCAGGCGGACAGGGGAAGGCTACACCTTC. Encoded protein: CASRRTGEGYTF.

CDR3 sequence reads: CASTGRYSVTYEQYF. CDR3 coding DNA: TGCGCCAGCACGGGAAGGTATTCCGTCACCTACGAGCAGTACTTC. This sequence joins TRBV5-1 and TRBJ2-7, with a possible D match to TRBD2 (5 bases). Germline V gene data show CDR1 as SGHRS and CDR2 as YFSETQ. Trimming took 6 bases from V and 2 from J, leaving 18 bases between them. This CDR3 has 15 residues.

This clone was detected many times. The J gene is TRBJ2-7, the V gene TRBV19, with 7 bases matching TRBD1. Per the germline V gene, CDR1 is LNHDA and CDR2 is SQIVND (reference sequence). The CDR3 runs 16 residues. V shed 3 bases and J 0 bases; nucleotides not matched to a gene: 8. CDR3 in amino acids: CASSMGTGTASYEQYF. In nucleotides, the CDR3 is TGTGCCAGTAGTATGGGGACCGGGACAGCCTCCTACGAGCAGTACTTC.

At least ten counts were recorded for this clone. A much bigger clone sits one base away, suggesting this may be a read error. The chain employs TRBV2 and TRBJ1-4; D might be TRBD1 (5 bases). CDR1 SNHLY and CDR2 FYNNEI come from the germline V gene. This CDR3 has 12 amino acids. DNA of the CDR3: TGTGCCAGCAGGGGGGAGAATGAAAAACTGGTTTTT. Residues: CASRGENEKLVF.

This clone was observed a few times. One end of the junction does not line up with germline, which may come from a read error. This chain joins TRBV7-9 and TRBJ1-1, with D hard to call. CDR3 length equals 14 residues. Germline values: CDR1 SEHNR, CDR2 FQNEAQ (reference sequence). The CDR3 spells CVSSSFTRDTEAFF. In DNA, the CDR3 is TGTGTCAGCAGCTCTTTTACCAGAGACACTGAAGCTTTCTTT.

This rearrangement joins TRBV6-1 to TRBJ2-3; 9 bases are shared with TRBD2. CDR3 size: 17 residues. Germline loops: CDR1 MNHNS, CDR2 SASEGT. After removal of 6 bases from V and 6 bases from J, the junction contained 16 bases not matched to a gene. This chain's CDR3 is CASRESLAGAMVDTQYF. For the CDR3, the DNA is TGTGCCAGCAGAGAATCCTTAGCGGGAGCGATGGTTGATACGCAGTATTTT.